This T cell receptor beta chain was sequenced during a study of cytomegalovirus exposure and HLA in healthy donors. Study-level results: The study flagged approximately 180 TCR beta chains as cytomegalovirus-associated. In vitro confirmation showed a few CMV-associated chains to be CMV antigen specific.

The PCR contained 60 Vbeta and 13 Jbeta primers. Assay used: immunoSEQ multiplex PCR; TCRdb lists only in-frame clones, some missing. This sample has around 100,000 clones; approximately 80% occur once, and the top ten carry 4.1%. The CDR3 runs to 19 residues. The V gene's germline CDR1 is PRHDT and CDR2 FYEKMQ (reference sequence). The V segment lost 4 bases and the J segment 3 bases; nucleotides outside the gene matches: 13. A remark on this clone: Its antigen is unidentified.

The chain is built from TRBV13 and TRBJ2-3, with TRBD2 matching over 13 bases. Sequencing used PBMCs. This receptor was identified in a woman between 40 and 55 years old in good health and CMV-seropositive. The CDR3 sequence: CASSSDLRTSGRGTDTQYF. CDR3 DNA sequence: TGTGCCAGCAGCTCCGATCTGCGGACTAGCGGGAGAGGAACAGATACGCAGTATTTT.